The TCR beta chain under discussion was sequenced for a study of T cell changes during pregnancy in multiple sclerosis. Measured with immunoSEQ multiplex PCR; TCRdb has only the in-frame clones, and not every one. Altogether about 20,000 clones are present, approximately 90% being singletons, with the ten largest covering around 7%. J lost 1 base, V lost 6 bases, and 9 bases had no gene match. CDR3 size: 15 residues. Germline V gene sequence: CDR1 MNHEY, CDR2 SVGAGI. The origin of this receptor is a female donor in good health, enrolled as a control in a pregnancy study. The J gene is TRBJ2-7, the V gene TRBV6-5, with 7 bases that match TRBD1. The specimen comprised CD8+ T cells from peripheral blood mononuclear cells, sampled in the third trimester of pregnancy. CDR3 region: CASSQTGSGSYEQYF. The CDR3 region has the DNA TGTGCCAGCAGCCAGACAGGGAGCGGTTCCTACGAGCAGTACTTC.